This T cell receptor beta chain was captured in a study of T cells in Graves' hyperthyroidism and ophthalmopathy. As regards this clonotype: Antigen: not known.

Researchers took RNA transcripts and amplified the TCR beta CDR3 regions from them. The TCR CDR3 first-round RT-PCR relied on the HTBI primer set. TCRdb reprocessed the multiplex PCR reads via MiXCR and lists one record per CDR3 protein. The sample carries about 680,000 distinct CDR3 sequences, just over 35% recorded once. Whole-study results and caveats: Within blood appeared most thyroid clonotypes that had expanded above 0.001.

This clonotype was sampled from a woman aged 40 to 50 with Graves' hyperthyroidism. Sequencing was performed on blood.

CDR3 nucleotides: TGTGCCAGCAGTCCCTATAACAGGGGCGCTGAAGCTTTCTTT. Amino acid sequence: CASSPYNRGAEAFF. The V and J genes are TRBV7-2 and TRBJ1-1, with TRBD1 matching 7 bases. CDR1 is SGHTA and CDR2 is FQGNSA in the germline V gene. With V trimmed by 6 bases and J by 6 bases, 10 bases remained unmatched. The CDR3 runs 14 residues.